This entry lists 20 T cell receptor beta chains sequenced from one sample in a study of shared clonotypes between healthy human individuals. Assay used: immunoSEQ multiplex PCR; TCRdb lists only in-frame clones, some missing. Seen here are 2.3 million or so clones, approximately 95% observed once, and the top ten hold roughly 0.36%. Sequencing was done on a sample of naive CD4+ T cells from PBMCs. As to subset: CD45RA+ positively selected. The receptors stem from a man between 18 and 35 years old in good health. Some clones in this sample may be carry-over from other donors' samples.

This clone was recorded only once. The chain couples TRBV18 to TRBJ1-1, with D perhaps matching TRBD1 (6 bases). V was shortened by 6 bases and J by 2 bases, with 16 bases between the two germline ends. The CDR3 is 15 amino acids. Germline assignment: CDR1 KGHSH and CDR2 LQKENI. CDR3 sequence reads: CASSPPGVVNTEAFF. In DNA form, the CDR3 reads TGTGCCAGCTCTCCCCCAGGGGTGGTCAACACTGAAGCTTTCTTT.

The J gene is TRBJ1-1, the V gene TRBV29-1; no clear D. This CDR3 is built from 13 residues. Deletions cut 4 bases from V and 6 bases from J, with 15 bases between. Germline assignment: CDR1 SQVTM and CDR2 ANQGSEA. The CDR3 DNA sequence: TGCAGCGTTGCAGGACCCCATGTTCCTGAAGCTTTCTTT. It codes for CSVAGPHVPEAFF. Variable domain in full (rest from reference TRBV29-1 and TRBJ1-1): SAVISQKPSRDICQRGTSLTIQCQVDSQVTMMFWYRQQPGQSLTLIATANQGSEATYESGFVIDKFPISRPNLTFSTLTVSNMSPEDSSIYLCSVAGPHVPEAFFGQGTRLTVV.

The rearrangement joins TRBV6-5 to TRBJ2-1, with D perhaps matching TRBD1 (5 bases). V was trimmed by 2 bases and J by 6 bases, leaving 14 bases between them. The germline CDR1 and CDR2 sequences are MNHEY and SVGAGI. The CDR3 loop spans 15 amino acids. DNA for the CDR3: TGTGCCAGCAGTTACCAGGGTATGGGTGGCAATGAGCAGTTCTTC. The encoded protein is CASSYQGMGGNEQFF.

Comments on this clone: Other nucleotide sequences in the sample specify the same CDR3. The V call is TRBV5-1, the J call TRBJ2-2, with D unclear. CDR1 and CDR2 (germline): SGHRS, YFSETQ. The CDR3 is 14 amino acids. V was cut by 0 bases and J by 5 bases, with 8 bases left in between. The CDR3 reads CASSLGLPTGELFF. CDR3 DNA: TGCGCCAGCAGCTTGGGACTCCCAACCGGGGAGCTGTTTTTT.

This chain joins TRBV6-1 and TRBJ2-7; D perhaps matches TRBD2 (6 bases). This CDR3 is built from 11 residues. Germline-derived CDR1 and CDR2 are MNHNS and SASEGT. Trimming removed 6 bases at V and 7 bases at J, with 10 bases between. CDR3 in amino acids: CASSGGGEQYF. CDR3 nucleotide sequence: TGTGCCAGCAGCGGGGGAGGAGAGCAGTACTTC.

The CDR3 DNA reads TGCGCCAGCAGCCAAGCCTGGACCCCCTCCTATGGCTACACCTTC. As protein: CASSQAWTPSYGYTF. V is TRBV4-1 and J is TRBJ1-2; D uncertain. The germline CDR1 and CDR2 sequences are MGHRA and YSYEKL. Trimming removed 1 base at V and 4 bases at J, with 13 bases between. The CDR3 runs to 15 residues.

In DNA, the CDR3 is TGTGCCAGCCAAACAGGGAAGGAGTACGAGCAGTACTTC. This codes for CASQTGKEYEQYF. V gene TRBV6-5 combines with J gene TRBJ2-7; weak D call: TRBD1 (6 bases). The CDR3 is made up of 13 amino acids. V was clipped by 8 bases and J by 4 bases, with 15 bases between them. CDR1 is MNHEY, CDR2 SVGAGI, per germline.

J is TRBJ2-1 and V is TRBV29-1; D gene uncertain. Trimming left V 3 bases short and J 0 bases short, with 9 bases between. There are 14 residues in the CDR3. Germline V CDR1 and CDR2: SQVTM, ANQGSEA. CDR3 residues: CSVEGMSSYNEQFF. The CDR3, as DNA: TGCAGCGTTGAGGGGATGAGCTCCTACAATGAGCAGTTCTTC.

The chain uses TRBV28 and TRBJ2-7, with TRBD1 matching over 7 bases. The CDR3 runs 16 residues. CDR1 and CDR2 from the germline V gene are MDHEN and SYDVKM. The ends lost 5 bases at V and 0 bases at J; junction bases unmatched: 10. Written as DNA, the CDR3 is TGTGCCAGCAGTATCCCCCAGGGGGTGTTCTCCTACGAGCAGTACTTC. This translates into CASSIPQGVFSYEQYF.

Regarding this clone: Other DNA sequences from this sample encode an identical CDR3 as well. This chain connects TRBV9 to TRBJ2-1; D is unclear. The CDR3 runs 15 residues. Per germline, CDR1 SGDLS and CDR2 YYNGEE. V was pared by 0 bases and J by 3 bases, with 10 bases between. The CDR3 region is CASSVAGLDYNEQFF. In DNA, the CDR3 is TGTGCCAGCAGCGTAGCCGGGCTAGACTACAATGAGCAGTTCTTC.

This chain links TRBV15 with TRBJ2-7, with D unresolved. CDR3 length: 17 amino acids. Germline V lookup: CDR1 LNHNV, CDR2 YYDKDF (reference sequence). Trimming took 0 bases from V and 0 from J, leaving 15 bases between them. In DNA form, the CDR3 reads TGTGCCACCAGCAGAGATCTGTCTTACAGTAGCTCCTACGAGCAGTACTTC. Translated, it gives CATSRDLSYSSSYEQYF.

The rearrangement uses TRBV7-4 and TRBJ2-7; D not certain. CDR1 is SGHVT and CDR2 is SQSDAQ in the germline V gene. The CDR3 is 17 residues long. V shed 1 base and J shed 0 bases, with 16 bases lying between them. CDR3 in amino acids: CASSLVGQIKSSYEQYF. For the CDR3, the DNA is TGTGCCAGCAGCTTAGTAGGGCAGATAAAGAGCTCCTACGAGCAGTACTTC.

CDR3 residues: CASSGRSTGFQYEQYF. In DNA, the CDR3 is TGTGCCAGCAGTGGTCGGTCGACAGGGTTTCAATACGAGCAGTACTTC. The chain employs TRBV2 and TRBJ2-7; TRBD1 matches at 7 bases. The germline V gene has CDR1 SNHLY and CDR2 FYNNEI. J was trimmed by 4 bases and V by 4 bases; bases with no gene match: 13. The CDR3 runs 16 residues.

The V gene is TRBV10-3, the J gene TRBJ2-2, with unresolved D. CDR1 and CDR2 from the germline V gene are ENHRY and SYGVKD. CDR3 size: 15 residues. Deletions cut 0 bases from V and 7 bases from J, with 12 bases between. This chain's CDR3 is CAISESIMGVGELFF. The CDR3 nucleotides are TGTGCCATCAGTGAGTCGATTATGGGCGTCGGGGAGCTGTTTTTT.

V is TRBV5-5 and J is TRBJ2-1; possibly TRBD1 or TRBD2 for D (6 bases each). This CDR3 region has 15 residues. In germline, CDR1 is SGHKS, CDR2 YYEKEE (reference sequence). Deletions cut 0 bases from V and 8 bases from J, with 15 bases between. Written as DNA, the CDR3 is TGTGCCAGCAGCTTGGTAGGGGGGAGGATAGATGAGCAGTTCTTC. Translation gives CASSLVGGRIDEQFF.

This clone is a singleton in its sample. J is TRBJ2-2 and V is TRBV7-9; D possibly uses TRBD1 or TRBD2 (6 bases each). V gave up 10 bases and J gave up 0 bases, with 18 bases separating them. This CDR3 has 16 amino acids. Germline V gene sequence: CDR1 SEHNR, CDR2 FQNEAQ (reference sequence). CDR3 bases: TGTGCCACCACGAGGGGGGTGGGCTCGAACACCGGGGAGCTGTTTTTT. Translation gives CATTRGVGSNTGELFF.

The V and J genes are TRBV18 and TRBJ1-1; D gene ambiguous. Germline CDR1 is KGHSH and CDR2 is LQKENI. The length of the CDR3 is 14 residues. V was shortened by 1 base and J by 5 bases, with 11 bases between the two germline ends. The CDR3 reads CASSPQPSHTEAFF. CDR3 in DNA: TGTGCCAGCTCACCACAACCTAGCCATACTGAAGCTTTCTTT.

For the CDR3, the DNA is TGCGCCAGCAGCCAAGCACTAGCGGGCAAACCGGTGGGCACAGATACGCAGTATTTT. Encoded protein: CASSQALAGKPVGTDTQYF. The genes are TRBV4-1 and TRBJ2-3, with 9 bases that match TRBD2. Germline V gene lookup returns CDR1 MGHRA and CDR2 YSYEKL. With V trimmed by 1 base and J by 1 base, 12 bases remained unmatched. This CDR3 is 19 amino acids long.

V is TRBV6-5 and J is TRBJ2-5; possible D gene TRBD2, 6 bases. Matching the DNA end better, TRBJ2-7 makes the J call doubtful. The CDR3 contains 13 residues. Germline lookup yields CDR1 MNHEY and CDR2 SVGAGI. Written as DNA, the CDR3 is TGTGCCAGCGAGGGGAGGAAGTCCTACGAGCAGTACTTC. As protein: CASEGRKSYEQYF.

Worth noting for this clone: The germline gene is not matched at one end of the junction; a read error may be the cause. The chain has TRBV2 and TRBJ2-7; 7 positions agree with TRBD2. The CDR3 is 11 residues long. Germline CDR1 SNHLY, CDR2 FYNNEI. DNA for the CDR3: TGTGCCAGCAGTGAATTACAGGCGGGGGTATTC. The encoded protein is CASSELQAGVF.